Sequencing of this T cell receptor beta chain was carried out in a study of response to subunit inactivated influenza vaccine. Study-level results: A suggestion made by the authors is that each seasonal influenza vaccination recruits few new T cells.

There are 16 residues in the CDR3. The ends were cut back, 0 bases at V and 6 bases at J, with 15 bases in the middle. Germline V gene lookup returns CDR1 MNHEY and CDR2 SVGEGT. TCRdb reprocessed the RT-PCR reads via MiXCR and lists one record per CDR3 protein. The sample lists about 540,000 distinct CDR3 sequences; under 30% were seen once. As regards this clonotype: No antigen is known for it.

The same specimen was also included in a second study, on T cells expressing NK-cell markers. That paper notes: TCR beta cDNA was made by 5'RACE template switching with UMIs. The use of an anti-gamma-delta TCR antibody, which was added in several experiments, restricted sorting to T cells expressing alpha-beta TCR. The leading position in the CD3+CD56-NKG2C+ fraction of a handful of donors also went to these clonotypes. HCMV specificity was not established for the expanded NKG2C+ T cell clones.

Sequenced here: CD4+ T cells sorted from PBMCs, sampled about 11 days after vaccination. This chain uses TRBV6-2 or TRBV6-3 with TRBJ2-4; a weak D match, TRBD1 (6 bases). This TCR was sampled from a man aged 45-65 years who received an inactivated influenza vaccine. This CDR3 reads CASSYSSGQYGNIQYF. The CDR3 coding sequence is TGTGCCAGCAGTTACTCTTCTGGACAGTATGGAAACATTCAGTACTTC.